Listed below are T cell receptor beta chains from one sample, sequenced in a study of CD8 T cells in Susac syndrome. One entry per CDR3 protein results from TCRdb running MiXCR on the immunoSEQ multiplex PCR reads. This table has about 120,000 distinct CDR3 sequences, around 94% appearing once. Sequences were obtained from CD4+ T cells from PBMCs. The receptors come from a human donor in good health. CDR3s include the opening cysteine and the closing phenylalanine or tryptophan. Each record gives: clone size, V gene, CDR3 protein. Size values are once, few and many counts, or a class for expanded clones, and some rows have none.

.	TRBV5-8	CASSTRQGAITGELFF
.	TRBV5-1	CASSLEAAGGGYTF
once	TRBV7-2	CASSSNSANNNQPQHF
.	TRBV10-3	CAIRGLELNEQFF
.	TRBV18	CASSPRQEEETQYF
.	TRBV7-9	CASQNFRGWETQYF
.	TRBV7-7	CASGDSAETQYF
.	TRBV6-1	CASRGGNQPQHF
.	TRBV4-2	CASSQDGTSGYNEQFF
.	TRBV4-3	CASSQTGTGGYEQYF
.	TRBV20-1	CSAAGQGNGYTF
.	TRBV2	CASSQFSGPSRNEQFF
.	TRBV7-9	CASREGQGAVEYF
.	TRBV6-2/TRBV6-3	CASSSTGGETQYF
.	TRBV10-2	CASSEGTTGEQYF
.	TRBV10-3	CAISGDSRGEQYF
.	TRBV6-1	CASRTGTLSNQPQHF
.	TRBV6-4	CASSASVPLSYGYTF
.	TRBV27	CASTQGAGGYNEQFF
once	TRBV27	CASSAEGRGRNQPQHF
.	TRBV29-1	CSVQKGQGNTEAFF
.	TRBV4-3	CASSQLGQSLGSYNEQFF
.	TRBV12-3/TRBV12-4	CASRPREMNTEAFF
.	TRBV5-1	CASSLDFHEQFF
.	TRBV30	CAWRGGVSNSPLHF
.	TRBV18	CASSPGNEQFF
.	TRBV5-1	CASSSGTSAYEQYF
once	TRBV20-1	CSYSTNEKLFF